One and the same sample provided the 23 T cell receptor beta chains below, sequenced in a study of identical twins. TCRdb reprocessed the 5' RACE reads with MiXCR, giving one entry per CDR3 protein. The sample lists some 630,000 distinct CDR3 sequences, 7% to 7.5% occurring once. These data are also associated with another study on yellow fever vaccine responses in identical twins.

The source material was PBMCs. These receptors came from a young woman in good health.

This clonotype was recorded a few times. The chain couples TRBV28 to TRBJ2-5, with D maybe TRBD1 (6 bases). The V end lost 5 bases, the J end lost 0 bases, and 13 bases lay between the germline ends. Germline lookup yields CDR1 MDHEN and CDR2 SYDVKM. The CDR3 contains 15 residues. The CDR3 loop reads CASSPRDTYQETQYF. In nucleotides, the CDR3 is TGTGCCAGCAGTCCCCGGGACACATACCAAGAGACCCAGTACTTC.

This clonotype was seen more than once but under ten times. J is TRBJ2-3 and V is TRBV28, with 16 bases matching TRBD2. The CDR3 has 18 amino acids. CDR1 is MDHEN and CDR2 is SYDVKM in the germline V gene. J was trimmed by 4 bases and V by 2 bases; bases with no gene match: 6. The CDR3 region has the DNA TGTGCCAGCAGTTTAGGGACTAGCGGGAGGGCCATGTCAGATACGCAGTATTTT. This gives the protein CASSLGTSGRAMSDTQYF.

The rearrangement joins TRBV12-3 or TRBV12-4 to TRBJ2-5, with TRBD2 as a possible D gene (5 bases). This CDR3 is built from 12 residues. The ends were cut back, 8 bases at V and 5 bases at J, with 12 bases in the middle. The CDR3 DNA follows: TGTGCCAGCGGCACTAGTCTGGAGACCCAGTACTTC. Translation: CASGTSLETQYF.

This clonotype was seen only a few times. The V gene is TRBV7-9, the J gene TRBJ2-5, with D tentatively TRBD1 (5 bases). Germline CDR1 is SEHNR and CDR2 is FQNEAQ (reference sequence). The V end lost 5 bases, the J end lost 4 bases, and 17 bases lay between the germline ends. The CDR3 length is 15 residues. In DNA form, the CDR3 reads TGTGCCAGCAGCCCAAAAGAGGTGGGGCGAGAGACCCAGTACTTC. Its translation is CASSPKEVGRETQYF. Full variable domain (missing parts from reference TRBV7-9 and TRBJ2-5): DTGVSQNPRHKITKRGQNVTFRCDPISEHNRLYWYRQTLGQGPEFLTYFQNEAQLEKSRLLSDRFSAERPKGSFSTLEIQRTEQGDSAMYLCASSPKEVGRETQYFGPGTRLLVL.

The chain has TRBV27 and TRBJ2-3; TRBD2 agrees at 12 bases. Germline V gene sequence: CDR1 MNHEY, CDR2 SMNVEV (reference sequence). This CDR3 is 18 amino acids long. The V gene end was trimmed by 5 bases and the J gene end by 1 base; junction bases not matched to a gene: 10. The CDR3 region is CASSLDGGTSGRTDTQYF. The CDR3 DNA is TGTGCCAGCAGTCTAGACGGAGGGACTAGCGGGCGCACAGATACGCAGTATTTT.

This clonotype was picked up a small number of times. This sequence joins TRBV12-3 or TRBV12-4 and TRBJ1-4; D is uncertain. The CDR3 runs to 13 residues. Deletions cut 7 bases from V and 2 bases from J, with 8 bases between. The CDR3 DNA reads TGTGCCAGCACGGATGGGACTAATGAAAAACTGTTTTTT. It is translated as CASTDGTNEKLFF.

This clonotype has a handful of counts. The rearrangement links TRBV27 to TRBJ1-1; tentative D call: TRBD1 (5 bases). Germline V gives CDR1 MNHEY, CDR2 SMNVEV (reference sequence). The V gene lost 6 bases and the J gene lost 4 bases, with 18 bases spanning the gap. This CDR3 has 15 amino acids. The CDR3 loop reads CASSSLLGGFTEAFF. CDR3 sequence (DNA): TGTGCCAGCAGCTCCCTCCTTGGGGGGTTCACTGAAGCTTTCTTT.

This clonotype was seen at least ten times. The CDR3 protein is CSARTGTSGNYEQYV. CDR3 bases: TGCAGTGCTAGGACGGGGACTAGCGGGAATTACGAGCAGTACGTC. The chain uses TRBV20-1 and TRBJ2-7; 13 positions match TRBD2. Per germline, CDR1 DFQATT and CDR2 SNEGSKA (reference sequence). V lost 3 bases and J lost 4; bases outside the gene matches: 6. The CDR3 runs 15 residues.

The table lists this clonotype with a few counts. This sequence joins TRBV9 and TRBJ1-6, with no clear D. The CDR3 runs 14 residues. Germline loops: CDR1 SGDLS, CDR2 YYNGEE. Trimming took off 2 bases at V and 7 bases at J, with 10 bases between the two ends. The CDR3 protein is CASSVSGSNSPLHF. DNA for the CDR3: TGTGCCAGCAGCGTTAGCGGGTCAAATTCACCCCTCCACTTT.

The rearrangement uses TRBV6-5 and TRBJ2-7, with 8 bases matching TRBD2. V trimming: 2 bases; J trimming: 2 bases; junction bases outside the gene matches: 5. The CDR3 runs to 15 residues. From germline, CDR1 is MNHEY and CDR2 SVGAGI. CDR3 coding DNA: TGTGCCAGCAGTTACCCCCGGGGGGGGACCTACGAGCAGTACGTC. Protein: CASSYPRGGTYEQYV.

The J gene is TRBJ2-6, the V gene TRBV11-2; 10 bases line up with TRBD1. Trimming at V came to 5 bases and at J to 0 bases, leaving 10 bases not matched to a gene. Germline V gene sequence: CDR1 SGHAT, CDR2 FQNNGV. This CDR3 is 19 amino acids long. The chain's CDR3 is CASSPQTGGLFSGANVLTF. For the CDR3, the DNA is TGTGCCAGCAGCCCTCAGACAGGGGGCCTTTTCTCTGGGGCCAACGTCCTGACTTTC.

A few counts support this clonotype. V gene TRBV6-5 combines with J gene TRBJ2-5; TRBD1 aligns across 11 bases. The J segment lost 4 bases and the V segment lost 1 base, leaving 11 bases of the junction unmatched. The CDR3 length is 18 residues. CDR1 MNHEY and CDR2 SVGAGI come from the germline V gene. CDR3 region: CASSYYAIRTGGRETQYF. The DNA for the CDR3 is TGTGCCAGCAGTTACTACGCCATAAGGACAGGGGGCAGAGAGACCCAGTACTTC.

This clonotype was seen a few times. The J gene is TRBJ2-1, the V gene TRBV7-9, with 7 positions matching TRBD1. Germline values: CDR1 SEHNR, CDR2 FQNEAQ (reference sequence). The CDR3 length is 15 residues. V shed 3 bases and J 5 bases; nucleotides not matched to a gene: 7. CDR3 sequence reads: CASSLTGKLNNEQFF. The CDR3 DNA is TGTGCCAGCAGCTTGACAGGGAAACTGAACAATGAGCAGTTCTTC.

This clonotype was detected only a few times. This CDR3 reads CASSQGIRREFYEQYF. CDR3 nucleotide sequence: TGTGCCAGCAGCCAAGGGATTCGTCGGGAGTTCTACGAGCAGTACTTC. J is TRBJ2-7 and V is TRBV14; TRBD2 might be the D (6 bases). V lost 1 base, J lost 3 bases, and 16 bases lay in between. Germline-derived CDR1 and CDR2 are SGHDN and FVKESK. This CDR3 is built from 16 residues.

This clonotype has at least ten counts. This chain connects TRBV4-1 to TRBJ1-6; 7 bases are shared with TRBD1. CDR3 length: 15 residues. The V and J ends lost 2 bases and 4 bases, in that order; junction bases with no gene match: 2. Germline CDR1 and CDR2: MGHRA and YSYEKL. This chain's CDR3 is CASSQKGQYNSPLHF. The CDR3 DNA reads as TGCGCCAGCAGCCAAAAGGGACAGTATAATTCACCCCTCCACTTT.

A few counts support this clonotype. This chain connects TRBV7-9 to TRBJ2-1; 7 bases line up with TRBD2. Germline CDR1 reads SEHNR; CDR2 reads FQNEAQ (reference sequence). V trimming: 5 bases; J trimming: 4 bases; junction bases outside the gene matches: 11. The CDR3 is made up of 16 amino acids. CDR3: CASSPRSGTTYNEQFF. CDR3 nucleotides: TGTGCCAGCAGCCCTCGTTCTGGGACTACTTACAATGAGCAGTTCTTC.

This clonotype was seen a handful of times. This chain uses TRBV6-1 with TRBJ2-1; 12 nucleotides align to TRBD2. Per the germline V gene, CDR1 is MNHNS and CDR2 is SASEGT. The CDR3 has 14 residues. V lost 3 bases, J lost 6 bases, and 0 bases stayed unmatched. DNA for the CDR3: TGTGCCAGCAGTGAGGGACTAGCGGGCAATGAGCAGTTCTTC. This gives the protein CASSEGLAGNEQFF.

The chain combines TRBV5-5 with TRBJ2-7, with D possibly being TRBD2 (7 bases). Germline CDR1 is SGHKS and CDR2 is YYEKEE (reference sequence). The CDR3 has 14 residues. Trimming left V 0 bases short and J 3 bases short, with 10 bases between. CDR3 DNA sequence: TGTGCCAGCAGCTTGGAGGGGGGGCTCTACGAGCAGTACTTC. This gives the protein CASSLEGGLYEQYF. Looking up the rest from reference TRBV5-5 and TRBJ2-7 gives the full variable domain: DAGVTQSPTHLIKTRGQQVTLRCSPISGHKSVSWYQQVLGQGPQFIFQYYEKEERGRGNFPDRFSARQFPNYSSELNVNALLLGDSALYLCASSLEGGLYEQYFGPGTRLTVT.

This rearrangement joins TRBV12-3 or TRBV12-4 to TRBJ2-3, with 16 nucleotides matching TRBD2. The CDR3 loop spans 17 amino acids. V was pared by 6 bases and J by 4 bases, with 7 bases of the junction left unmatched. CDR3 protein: CASRRGTSGGAADTQYF. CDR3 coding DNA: TGTGCCAGCAGACGAGGGACTAGCGGGGGGGCGGCAGATACGCAGTATTTT.

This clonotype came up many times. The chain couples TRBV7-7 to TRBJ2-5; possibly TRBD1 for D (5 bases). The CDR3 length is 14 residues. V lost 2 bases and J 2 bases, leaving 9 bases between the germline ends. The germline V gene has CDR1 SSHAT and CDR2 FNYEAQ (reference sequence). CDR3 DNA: TGTGCCAGCAGCTTATCAGGGAATCAAGAGACCCAGTACTTC. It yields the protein CASSLSGNQETQYF.

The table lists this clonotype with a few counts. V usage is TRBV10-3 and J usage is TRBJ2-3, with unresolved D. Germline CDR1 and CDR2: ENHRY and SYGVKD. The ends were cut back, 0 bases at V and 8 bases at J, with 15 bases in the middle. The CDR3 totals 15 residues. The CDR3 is CAISESKIGAATQYF. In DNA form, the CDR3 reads TGTGCCATCAGTGAGTCGAAGATAGGTGCAGCTACGCAGTATTTT.

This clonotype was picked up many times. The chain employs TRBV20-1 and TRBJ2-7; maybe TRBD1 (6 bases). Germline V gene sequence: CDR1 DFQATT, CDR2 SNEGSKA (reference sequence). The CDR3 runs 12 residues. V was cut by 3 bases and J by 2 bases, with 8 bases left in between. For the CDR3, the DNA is TGCAGTGCTAGCCAGGGGCCCTACGAGCAGTACTTC. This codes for CSASQGPYEQYF.

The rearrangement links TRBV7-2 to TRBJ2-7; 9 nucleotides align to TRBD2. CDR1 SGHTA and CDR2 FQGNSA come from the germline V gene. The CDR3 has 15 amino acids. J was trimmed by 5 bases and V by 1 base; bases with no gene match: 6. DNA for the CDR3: TGTGCCAGCAGCTTAGTGGGGGGACTAGCTGACGAGCAGTACGTC. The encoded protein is CASSLVGGLADEQYV.